A single sample is the source of the 30 T cell receptor beta chains below, sequenced in a study of CD8 T cells in ankylosing spondylitis. MiXCR was run by TCRdb on the 5' RACE reads, yielding one entry per CDR3 protein. The sample gives 150,000 to 200,000 distinct CDR3 sequences, about 20% of which show up once; around 4% is in the top ten. The specimen was blood, either unsorted or a sorted T cell fraction (not recorded which). The receptors were gathered from a male donor under 30 with ankylosing spondylitis or in good health (not recorded which).

The table lists this clonotype with many counts. The rearrangement links TRBV5-1 to TRBJ2-7; 9 nucleotides agree with TRBD1. V trimming: 4 bases; J trimming: 3 bases; junction bases outside the gene matches: 8. This CDR3 has 15 residues. The V gene's germline CDR1 is SGHRS and CDR2 YFSETQ. DNA for the CDR3: TGCGCCAGCAGCATCGGACAGGGGACTCACTACGAGCAGTACTTC. Translating gives CASSIGQGTHYEQYF.

This clonotype appeared many times. The chain recombines TRBV12-3 or TRBV12-4 with TRBJ1-2, with no clear D. V lost 8 bases to trimming and J lost 1 base, with 8 bases between them. CDR3 length equals 12 residues. CDR3 sequence: CASRENNYGYTF. CDR3 nucleotide sequence: TGTGCCAGCCGGGAAAATAACTATGGCTACACCTTC.

V and J are TRBV11-2 and TRBJ2-1; D gene uncertain. Germline V gives CDR1 SGHAT, CDR2 FQNNGV. This CDR3 contains 18 residues. V was shortened by 0 bases and J by 0 bases, with 15 bases between the two germline ends. CDR3 in amino acids: CASSLDNSDTISYNEQFF. CDR3 coding DNA: TGTGCCAGCAGCTTAGATAATAGTGACACTATCTCCTACAATGAGCAGTTCTTC. Full variable domain (rest looked up from reference TRBV11-2 and TRBJ2-1): EAGVAQSPRYKIIEKRQSVAFWCNPISGHATLYWYQQILGQGPKLLIQFQNNGVVDDSQLPKDRFSAERLKGVDSTLKIQPAKLEDSAVYLCASSLDNSDTISYNEQFFGPGTRLTVL.

This clonotype was seen a few times. The rearrangement joins TRBV19 to TRBJ2-6; D gene uncertain. The V end lost 5 bases, the J end lost 0 bases, and 5 bases lay between the germline ends. This CDR3 has 14 amino acids. The germline CDR1 and CDR2 sequences are LNHDA and SQIVND (reference sequence). The CDR3 protein is CASSLTSGANVLTF. The CDR3 nucleotides are TGTGCCAGTAGTTTAACCTCTGGGGCCAACGTCCTGACTTTC.

Ten or more counts support this clonotype. This sequence joins TRBV15 and TRBJ2-3; 8 bases match TRBD1. V lost 0 bases to trimming and J lost 4 bases; unmatched junction nucleotides: 3. Germline V gene data show CDR1 as LNHNV and CDR2 as YYDKDF (reference sequence). This CDR3 has 15 amino acids. The CDR3 spells CATSRDQGAADTQYF. The CDR3 coding sequence is TGTGCCACCAGCAGAGACCAGGGGGCGGCAGATACGCAGTATTTT.

This clonotype was seen many times. The chain couples TRBV14 to TRBJ2-1; 11 bases fit TRBD2. With 4 bases clipped from V and 3 bases from J, the junction kept 5 bases outside the gene matches. The germline gives CDR1 SGHDN, CDR2 FVKESK. The CDR3 totals 16 residues. The CDR3 loop is CASSPPGLADYNEQFF. The CDR3 DNA reads as TGTGCCAGCAGCCCCCCGGGACTAGCGGACTACAATGAGCAGTTCTTC.

This clonotype has ten or more counts. The V and J genes are TRBV10-3 and TRBJ1-1; D possibly corresponds to TRBD1 (6 bases). Germline V gene lookup returns CDR1 ENHRY and CDR2 SYGVKD. V lost 7 bases, J lost 0 bases, and 18 bases lay in between. The CDR3 is made up of 16 amino acids. The CDR3 nucleotides read TGTGCCATCACAAAACAGGGACCCAAGTTGAACACTGAAGCTTTCTTT. Amino acids: CAITKQGPKLNTEAFF.

This clonotype was observed a handful of times. This chain links TRBV30 with TRBJ2-7, with 8 bases matching TRBD2. Germline values: CDR1 GTSNPN, CDR2 SVGIG (reference sequence). J was trimmed by 12 bases and V by 1 base; bases with no gene match: 8. The CDR3 is made up of 12 amino acids. CDR3 sequence reads: CAWSAPGGGRYF. In DNA, the CDR3 is TGTGCCTGGAGTGCCCCCGGGGGGGGACGGTACTTC.

Many counts were recorded for this clonotype. The V call is TRBV12-3 or TRBV12-4, the J call TRBJ2-7; 10 bases map to TRBD2. The junction had 3 bases not matched to a gene; V was cut back by 5 bases and J by 5 bases. CDR3 length: 13 amino acids. Here the CDR3 DNA reads TGTGCCAGCAGTCGACTAGCGGGTAACGAGCAGTACTTC. Translation gives CASSRLAGNEQYF.

The V and J genes are TRBV6-5 and TRBJ2-6; 7 bases map to TRBD1. CDR3 length: 15 residues. Trimming removed 5 bases from V and 3 bases from J; junction bases left unmatched: 4. The germline CDR1 and CDR2 sequences are MNHEY and SVGAGI. CDR3 residues: CASSDRAGGANVLTF. CDR3 DNA: TGTGCCAGCAGTGACAGGGCAGGTGGGGCCAACGTCCTGACTTTC.

This clonotype has just a few counts. A read error is possible here, since a much larger clone lies one base away. The chain recombines TRBV25-1 with TRBJ1-2; D is perhaps TRBD1 (5 bases). The V gene's germline CDR1 is MGHDK and CDR2 SYGVNS. The CDR3 spans 11 residues. Trimming left V 6 bases short and J 8 bases short, with 10 bases between. DNA for the CDR3: TGTGCCAGCAGCAGGGATGGGGGCTACACCTTC. Its translation: CASSRDGGYTF.

V gene TRBV20-1 combines with J gene TRBJ2-3; 7 bases are shared with TRBD2. CDR3 size: 14 residues. Trimming at V came to 3 bases and at J to 0 bases, leaving 3 bases not matched to a gene. Germline V gene data show CDR1 as DFQATT and CDR2 as SNEGSKA (reference sequence). CDR3 sequence: CSASSGMSTDTQYF. CDR3 nucleotides: TGCAGTGCTAGCAGCGGGATGAGCACAGATACGCAGTATTTT.

This clonotype was picked up many times. V is TRBV12-3 or TRBV12-4 and J is TRBJ2-3; 8 positions match TRBD2. The CDR3 is 14 residues long. The V gene end was trimmed by 5 bases and the J gene end by 2 bases; junction bases not matched to a gene: 3. This CDR3 reads CASSPAGATDTQYF. Written as DNA, the CDR3 is TGTGCCAGCAGTCCAGCGGGAGCCACAGATACGCAGTATTTT.

This clonotype was observed a handful of times. The rearrangement links TRBV7-2 to TRBJ1-3; 8 bases align to TRBD1. Germline V gene sequence: CDR1 SGHTA, CDR2 FQGNSA. V trimming: 2 bases; J trimming: 4 bases; junction bases outside the gene matches: 4. This CDR3 has 15 residues. CDR3 loop: CASSLSTGVGNTIYF. The DNA of the CDR3 is TGTGCCAGCAGCTTATCGACAGGGGTGGGAAACACCATATATTTT.

In its sample, this clonotype was seen many times. The rearrangement uses TRBV29-1 and TRBJ2-3; D possibly corresponds to TRBD1 (6 bases). Germline V gene data show CDR1 as SQVTM and CDR2 as ANQGSEA. CDR3 length: 15 amino acids. Trimming left V 0 bases short and J 2 bases short, with 12 bases between. CDR3 residues: CSVEEGAGPTDTQYF. Here the CDR3 DNA reads TGCAGCGTTGAAGAGGGGGCTGGGCCCACAGATACGCAGTATTTT.

This chain connects TRBV12-5 to TRBJ1-1; D might be TRBD1 (5 bases). V was shortened by 6 bases and J by 1 base, with 9 bases between the two germline ends. CDR1 is LGHNT, CDR2 FRNRAP, per germline. This CDR3 comprises 13 residues. CDR3 bases: TGTGCTAGTGGGGGAACAGGGAACACTGAAGCTTTCTTT. Encoded protein: CASGGTGNTEAFF.

This clonotype was seen many times. The rearrangement joins TRBV24-1 to TRBJ2-1; 10 bases match TRBD2. CDR1 and CDR2 from the germline V gene are KGHDR and SFDVKD. The CDR3 runs 14 residues. V shed 5 bases, J shed 7 bases, and the junction held 4 bases outside the gene matches. The CDR3 region is CATSGLAGANEQFF. As DNA, the CDR3 is TGTGCCACCAGTGGGCTAGCGGGAGCGAATGAGCAGTTCTTC.

This clonotype was recorded many times. The rearrangement links TRBV5-1 to TRBJ2-1, with 9 bases matching TRBD2. The CDR3 runs to 14 residues. V dropped 6 bases and J dropped 4; count of bases not matched to a gene: 5. CDR1 and CDR2 (germline): SGHRS, YFSETQ. CDR3 nucleotides: TGCGCCAGCAACCTAGCGGGGCTATACAATGAGCAGTTCTTC. Encoded protein: CASNLAGLYNEQFF.

This clonotype was found many times. The V call is TRBV5-1, the J call TRBJ2-7, with TRBD1 identical over 11 bases. The CDR3 is 15 residues long. The germline V gene encodes CDR1 SGHRS and CDR2 YFSETQ. The junction had 2 bases not matched to a gene; V was cut back by 1 base and J by 2 bases. CDR3 bases: TGCGCCAGCAGCTTGCCGGGACAGGGGGCCTACGAGCAGTACTTC. The encoded protein is CASSLPGQGAYEQYF.

This clonotype was seen repeatedly, ten times or more. The CDR3 region is CASAAAGFTGELFF. In nucleotides, the CDR3 is TGTGCCAGCGCCGCAGCGGGGTTCACCGGGGAGCTGTTTTTT. The rearrangement uses TRBV11-2 and TRBJ2-2; 7 bases are shared with TRBD2. V lost 8 bases, J lost 4 bases, and 7 bases stayed unmatched. Germline CDR1 and CDR2: SGHAT and FQNNGV. The CDR3 is 14 residues long.

This clonotype has a count of ten or more. The chain is built from TRBV5-1 and TRBJ2-7, with D tentatively TRBD1 (5 bases). Germline loops: CDR1 SGHRS, CDR2 YFSETQ. Trimming took off 6 bases at V and 4 bases at J, with 14 bases between the two ends. This CDR3 spans 13 amino acids. This chain's CDR3 is CASTSTVGYEQYF. CDR3 nucleotide sequence: TGCGCCAGCACCTCGACAGTGGGTTACGAGCAGTACTTC.

Ten or more counts support this clonotype. The rearrangement joins TRBV3-1 to TRBJ2-1; D unresolved. Germline V CDR1 and CDR2: LGHDT, YNNKEL (reference sequence). Trimming cost V 0 bases and J 4 bases, with 10 bases left between them. This CDR3 region has 15 residues. The CDR3 nucleotides read TGTGCCAGCAGCCAAGACACACTACGTTACAATGAGCAGTTCTTC. The encoded protein is CASSQDTLRYNEQFF.

This clonotype was recorded at least ten times. The chain combines TRBV5-6 with TRBJ2-7; D ambiguous. The V gene's germline CDR1 is SGHDT and CDR2 YYEEEE. Trimming stripped 1 base from V and 2 bases from J, with 16 bases between. There are 16 residues in the CDR3. CDR3 in amino acids: CASSLTQQLHAYEQYV. CDR3 coding DNA: TGTGCCAGCAGCTTGACTCAGCAGCTTCACGCCTACGAGCAGTACGTC.

This clonotype was counted ten times or more. This chain links TRBV5-8 with TRBJ1-2; no clear D gene. Germline V CDR1 and CDR2: SGHTS, YDEGEE. The CDR3 has 14 amino acids. V lost 0 bases to trimming and J lost 2 bases, with 8 bases between them. CDR3 nucleotides: TGTGCCAGCAGCTTGGTTTTCAGGAACTATGGCTACACCTTC. It is translated as CASSLVFRNYGYTF.

There are many counts of this clonotype. The genes are TRBV5-1 and TRBJ2-1; perhaps TRBD2 as D (5 bases). Trimming cost V 3 bases and J 3 bases, with 13 bases left between them. The V gene's germline CDR1 is SGHRS and CDR2 YFSETQ. There are 15 residues in the CDR3. The CDR3 loop reads CASSSTGSDYNEQFF. The CDR3 DNA sequence: TGCGCCAGCAGCTCCACGGGATCCGACTACAATGAGCAGTTCTTC. The entire variable domain, with the rest obtained from reference TRBV5-1 and TRBJ2-1, is as follows: KAGVTQTPRYLIKTRGQQVTLSCSPISGHRSVSWYQQTPGQGLQFLFEYFSETQRNKGNFPGRFSGRQFSNSRSEMNVSTLELGDSALYLCASSSTGSDYNEQFFGPGTRLTVL.

This clonotype was observed at least ten times. The rearrangement links TRBV24-1 to TRBJ2-2; a possible D gene is TRBD2 (5 bases). The CDR3 consists of 16 residues. CDR1 and CDR2 from the germline V gene are KGHDR and SFDVKD. V lost 4 bases and J 0 bases, leaving 11 bases between the germline ends. In DNA, the CDR3 is TGTGCCACCAGTGACTCGACTACCCCGAACACCGGGGAGCTGTTTTTT. This sequence encodes CATSDSTTPNTGELFF.

This clonotype showed up many times. The J gene is TRBJ1-2, the V gene TRBV12-3 or TRBV12-4; TRBD1 is a possible D gene (5 bases). Trimming pared 5 bases from V and 8 bases from J, leaving 12 bases between. The CDR3 covers 12 residues. This chain's CDR3 is CASSLIREGYTF. The CDR3 DNA sequence: TGTGCCAGCAGTCTCATCAGGGAAGGCTACACCTTC.

This clonotype has at least ten counts. The V gene is TRBV12-3 or TRBV12-4, the J gene TRBJ2-6, with D perhaps matching TRBD1 or TRBD2 (5 bases each). The CDR3 runs 13 residues. The V and J ends lost 6 bases and 2 bases respectively, with 5 bases between them. The CDR3 region has the DNA TGTGCCAGCAGGGGACCTGGGGCCAACGTCCTGACTTTC. Translating it yields CASRGPGANVLTF.

J is TRBJ2-1 and V is TRBV6-5, with TRBD1 as a possible D gene (5 bases). CDR1 and CDR2 from the germline V gene are MNHEY and SVGAGI. CDR3 size: 13 residues. The germline V and J ends were trimmed by 2 bases and 6 bases, with 8 bases remaining between them. The CDR3 nucleotides are TGTGCCAGCAGTTACGGGGCAGGCAATGAGCAGTTCTTC. Translating gives CASSYGAGNEQFF.

There are many counts of this clonotype. The V gene is TRBV10-2, the J gene TRBJ2-5, with TRBD2 identical over 16 bases. CDR3 length: 19 amino acids. With 0 bases clipped from V and 1 base from J, the junction kept 5 bases outside the gene matches. Germline loops: CDR1 WSHSY, CDR2 SAAADI. The CDR3, as DNA: TGCGCCAGCAGTGAGTCCCCCGGGACTAGCGGGAGGGTCCAAGAGACCCAGTACTTC. Translation: CASSESPGTSGRVQETQYF.